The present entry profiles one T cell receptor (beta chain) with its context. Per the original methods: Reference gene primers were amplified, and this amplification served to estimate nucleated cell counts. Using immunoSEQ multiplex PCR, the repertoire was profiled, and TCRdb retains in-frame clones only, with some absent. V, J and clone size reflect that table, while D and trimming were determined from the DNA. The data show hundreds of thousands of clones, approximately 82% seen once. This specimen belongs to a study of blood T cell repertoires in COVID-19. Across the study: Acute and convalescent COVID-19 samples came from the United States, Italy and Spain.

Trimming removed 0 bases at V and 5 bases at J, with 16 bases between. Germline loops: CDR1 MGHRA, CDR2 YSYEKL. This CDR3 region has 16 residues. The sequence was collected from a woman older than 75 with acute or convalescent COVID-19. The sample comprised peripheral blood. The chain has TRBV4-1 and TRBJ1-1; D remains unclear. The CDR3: CASSQEGGGISTEAFF. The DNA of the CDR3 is TGCGCCAGCAGCCAAGAGGGAGGAGGGATTTCTACTGAAGCTTTCTTT.